Described below is a single T cell receptor (beta chain) sequence and its context. Its cognate antigen has yet to be identified. No much larger clone exists at a distance of one base, and base qualities are not known. The data were obtained in a study of human T cells and chemical hapten exposure listed by TCRdb under 2021. The study in broad terms: For sensitization, 2% DPC in acetone was applied to a roughly 2 cm by roughly 2 cm area of upper inner arm skin. Throughout the study period of 20 to 25 weeks, patients also received therapeutic DPC doses to the scalp every week. Patch testing was done on the upper back using Finn chambers containing 0.01% DPC, and results were scored after 6 days according to International Contact Dermatitis Research Group standards. The patient cohort, mostly female, included alopecia areata with under or over 50% scalp involvement, alopecia totalis and alopecia universalis. Libraries were combined into a pool for sequencing, and differences in TCR yield between samples came mainly from small differences in library volumes within the pool. The study tracked peripheral blood TCR repertoire changes in vivo during primary and secondary sensitization to the hapten diphenylcyclopropenone (DPC) in alopecia patients. Blood was sampled from patients pre-sensitization (week 0) and at 2, 6 and about 24 weeks after DPC sensitization. Blood for TCR sequencing was provided by twenty-nine alopecia patients at one to four time points (pre-sensitization, 2, 6 and 24 weeks). Points the paper makes about the study in general: Patch test score was positively correlated with the number of PT1 expanded TCRs, with significance at thresholds 8, 16 and 32 but not at 4. Because every patient had alopecia, a presumed autoimmune disease, the patients' immune response might differ from that of healthy individuals. Significantly more large CDR3 similarity clusters were formed by expanded TCRs than by pre-sensitization or healthy control sets, consistent with antigen-driven responses. The number of TCRs above 1 in 1000 frequency did not change with DPC sensitization; there was no evidence of global repertoire structure alterations. After repeated subsampling, the strength of the expansion versus patch-test correlation and the threshold at which it became significant changed.

The protocol used for the library was RACE. Instrument used: NextSeq 500. Library preparation attached unique molecular identifiers to individual cDNA molecules for quantitative, reproducible TCR counting. For every blood RNA sample, sequencing covered both the TCR alpha and TCR beta chains. The source study handled its data this way. The median number of TCRs per sample was 85,000 to 100,000, ranging from roughly 23,224 to 690,600. The Decombinator software suite was used to annotate the V, J and CDR3 of the TCR reads. For the PS versus PT1 abundance plots, all samples were subsampled to the same number of TCRs (28,000). TCRs were defined as expanded if absent before sensitization and observed at least eight times at the 2-week time point. TCRdb reprocessing: public reads trimmed at Q25 with fastp, clones called with MiXCR, in-frame beta chains kept. All rows with the same CDR3 protein become a single entry with the most common DNA and genes. Here the V and J calls rest on TCRdb's processing, not on the authors' analysis. The sample includes 85,000 to 100,000 distinct CDR3 sequences, with 9.5% to 14% observed a single time. The top ten clonotypes cover about 3% of the sample.

Trimming at the junction amounts to 0 bases on V and 2 bases on J, and the germline ends lie 8 bases apart. There are 15 amino acids in the CDR3, from cysteine to phenylalanine inclusive. Of the read, only the CDR3 DNA is kept; its 45 bases are in frame from base 1. The germline V gene (reference sequence) specifies LGHDT as CDR1 and YNNKEL as CDR2. Read against the paper, the sample's time point label means: pre-sensitization, week 0. According to the study, the label for this sample's treatment or condition signals: therapeutic diphenylcyclopropenone sensitization with weekly scalp DPC. At each patch-test visit, blood was drawn before the patch test was applied. Patients were eligible if aged 18 to 70, diagnosed with alopecia and judged suitable for DPC therapy, and pregnant patients were excluded. Total RNA was extracted from unfractionated whole blood collected in Tempus Blood RNA tubes.

The origin of this receptor is a woman aged 55 to 70 with alopecia areata. Some clones in this sample may be carry-over from other donors' samples. The sequence joins TRBV3-1 to TRBJ1-3; 5 matching bases give a weak D call of TRBD1. The sequenced sample was whole blood, obtained in connection with sensitization to the hapten diphenylcyclopropenone (DPC). The CDR3 loop reads CASSQDPTAGNTIYF. The bases are TGTGCCAGCAGCCAAGATCCGACAGCTGGAAACACCATATATTTT.